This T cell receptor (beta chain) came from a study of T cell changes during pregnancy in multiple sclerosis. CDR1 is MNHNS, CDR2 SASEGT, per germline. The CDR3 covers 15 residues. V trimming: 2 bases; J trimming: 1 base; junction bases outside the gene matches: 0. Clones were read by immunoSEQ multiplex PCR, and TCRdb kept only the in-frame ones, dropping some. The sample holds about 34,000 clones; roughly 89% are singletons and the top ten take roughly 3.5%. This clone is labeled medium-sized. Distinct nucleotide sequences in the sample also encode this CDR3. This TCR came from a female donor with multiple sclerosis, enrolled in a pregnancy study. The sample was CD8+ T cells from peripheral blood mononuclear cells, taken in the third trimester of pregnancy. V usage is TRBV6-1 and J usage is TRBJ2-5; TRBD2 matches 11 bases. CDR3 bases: TGTGCCAGCAGTGAACTAGCGGGGGGCCAAGAGACCCAGTACTTC. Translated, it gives CASSELAGGQETQYF.